This T cell receptor (beta chain) originates from a study of identical twins. TCRdb ran MiXCR on the 5' RACE reads and lists one entry per CDR3 protein. Here the sample spans a few hundred thousand distinct CDR3 sequences, around 9.7% being singletons. The table lists this clonotype with many counts. The V segment lost 4 bases and the J segment 1 base; nucleotides outside the gene matches: 8. This CDR3 region has 16 residues. The specimen sequenced was naive T cells sorted from blood. The TCR comes from a woman in her forties or fifties in good health. The chain employs TRBV12-3 or TRBV12-4 and TRBJ2-7; 9 bases map to TRBD1. Here the CDR3 DNA reads TGTGCCAGCAGTTCCAGAGAGACAGGGGGTTCCTACGAGCAGTACTTC. It specifies CASSSRETGGSYEQYF.